These 6 T cell receptor beta chains share one sample of origin, sequenced in a study of blood T cell repertoires in COVID-19. The table came from immunoSEQ multiplex PCR; TCRdb's copy has only in-frame clones and leaves some out. The table includes some 200,000 clones, about 86% detected once. The sample taken for sequencing was PBMCs or T cells enriched from blood (not recorded which). The source is a man in his forties who had recovered from COVID-19.

This sequence joins TRBV5-1 and TRBJ1-2; 8 bases match TRBD1. After removal of 3 bases from V and 2 bases from J, the junction contained 9 bases not matched to a gene. The CDR3 spans 16 residues. Per germline, CDR1 SGHRS and CDR2 YFSETQ. The CDR3 reads CASSSRQGLTNYGYTF. Here the CDR3 DNA reads TGCGCCAGCAGCTCTAGACAGGGGTTGACAAACTATGGCTACACCTTC.

The chain uses TRBV3-1 (or the pseudogene TRBV3-2) and TRBJ1-2, with 9 nucleotides matching TRBD1. Germline CDR1 reads LGHDT; CDR2 reads YNNKEL (reference sequence). Trimming at V came to 2 bases and at J to 7 bases, leaving 5 bases not matched to a gene. This CDR3 is 14 amino acids long. DNA for the CDR3: TGTGCCAGCAGCCAAAGGGACAGGGAGGCTGGCTACACCTTC. This codes for CASSQRDREAGYTF.

This clone has only one observation. The CDR3 DNA reads TGTGCCAGCAGTTTCGATAGCGTTCAAGAGACCCAGTACTTC. Amino acid sequence: CASSFDSVQETQYF. The rearrangement uses TRBV11-2 and TRBJ2-5; possibly TRBD2 for D (5 bases). The CDR3 spans 14 residues. V lost 6 bases and J lost 2, with 13 bases in between. Germline loops: CDR1 SGHAT, CDR2 FQNNGV.

The chain couples TRBV24-1 to TRBJ2-3; D is unclear. Trimming stripped 0 bases from V and 2 bases from J, with 5 bases between. Germline V gives CDR1 KGHDR, CDR2 SFDVKD. The CDR3 is made up of 14 amino acids. DNA of the CDR3: TGTGCCACCAGTGATTTGCACACCACAGATACGCAGTATTTT. It is translated as CATSDLHTTDTQYF.

V and J are TRBV28 and TRBJ2-5; D perhaps matches TRBD1 (6 bases). CDR1 MDHEN and CDR2 SYDVKM come from the germline V gene. The CDR3 runs 16 residues. The V end lost 3 bases, the J end lost 0 bases, and 14 bases lay between the germline ends. This CDR3 is CASSFSGQGYQETQYF. DNA of the CDR3: TGTGCCAGCAGTTTCTCCGGCCAGGGGTACCAAGAGACCCAGTACTTC. The whole variable domain, filled in from reference TRBV28 and TRBJ2-5, reads DVKVTQSSRYLVKRTGEKVFLECVQDMDHENMFWYRQDPGLGLRLIYFSYDVKMKEKGDIPEGYSVSREKKERFSLILESASTNQTSMYLCASSFSGQGYQETQYFGPGTRLLVL.

The rearrangement joins TRBV28 to TRBJ2-1; 9 nucleotides agree with TRBD2. CDR1 and CDR2 from the germline V gene are MDHEN and SYDVKM. CDR3 length: 16 amino acids. The junction had 10 bases not matched to a gene; V was cut back by 7 bases and J by 3 bases. Written as DNA, the CDR3 is TGTGCCAGCACCACCATTAGCGGGGGAAACTACAATGAGCAGTTCTTC. It is translated as CASTTISGGNYNEQFF.